Shown below are 27 T cell receptor beta chains from a single sample sequenced in a study of T cells after yellow fever vaccination. TCRdb redid the calling of the 5' RACE reads with MiXCR, one entry per CDR3 protein. Of approximately 160,000 distinct CDR3 sequences listed, approximately 6.2% are singletons. The sample here was CD4+ T cells sorted from PBMCs, taken on the day of the first yellow fever vaccination. The receptors originated from a man aged 18 to 29 who received the YFV17D yellow fever vaccine.

This chain links TRBV6-4 with TRBJ2-3; D not resolved. This CDR3 is 11 amino acids long. The germline V gene encodes CDR1 MRHNA and CDR2 SNTAGT. V was cut by 5 bases and J by 6 bases, with 6 bases left in between. CDR3 sequence (DNA): TGTGCCAGCAGTACCGGGGATACGCAGTATTTT. The encoded protein is CASSTGDTQYF.

This clonotype was counted many times. The chain uses TRBV5-1 and TRBJ2-2; unclear D gene. Germline-derived CDR1 and CDR2 are SGHRS and YFSETQ. Deletions cut 5 bases from V and 3 bases from J, with 5 bases between. The CDR3 is 12 amino acids. The CDR3 spells CASRLHTGELFF. As DNA, the CDR3 is TGCGCCAGCAGACTCCACACCGGGGAGCTGTTTTTT.

This clonotype was observed a handful of times. The rearrangement links TRBV7-2 to TRBJ2-2; D is uncertain. CDR3 length: 12 residues. Trimming pared 7 bases from V and 2 bases from J, leaving 5 bases between. Germline V lookup: CDR1 SGHTA, CDR2 FQGNSA. The CDR3 spells CASTSNTGELFF. The DNA for the CDR3 is TGTGCCAGCACCTCAAACACCGGGGAGCTGTTTTTT.

This clonotype was seen at least ten times. This sequence joins TRBV6-4 and TRBJ2-1; the match to TRBD2 covers 7 bases. In germline, CDR1 is MRHNA, CDR2 SNTAGT. There are 16 residues in the CDR3. Trimming took 5 bases from V and 2 from J; bases not matched to a gene: 9. The CDR3 DNA follows: TGTGCCAGCAGTAAAGGAGCGGGGTCTGCCTACAATGAGCAGTTCTTC. As protein: CASSKGAGSAYNEQFF.

This clonotype showed up many times. This chain connects TRBV19 to TRBJ2-1; D tentatively fits TRBD1 or TRBD2 (5 bases each). CDR1 and CDR2 (germline): LNHDA, SQIVND (reference sequence). The V end lost 3 bases, the J end lost 0 bases, and 9 bases lay between the germline ends. This CDR3 contains 15 residues. As DNA, the CDR3 is TGTGCCAGTAGTATCGGTGGGGGCTCCTACAATGAGCAGTTCTTC. Protein sequence: CASSIGGGSYNEQFF.

This clonotype occurred a few times. The chain has TRBV7-2 and TRBJ1-5; a weak D match, TRBD1 (6 bases). Germline V gives CDR1 SGHTA, CDR2 FQGNSA. The CDR3 covers 13 residues. V was trimmed by 11 bases and J by 3 bases, leaving 14 bases between them. The chain's CDR3 is CAASTGLNQPQHF. The CDR3 DNA follows: TGTGCCGCGTCCACAGGGCTCAATCAGCCCCAGCATTTT.

This clonotype has ten or more counts. The DNA of the CDR3 is TGTGCCAGCAGCTTTTTCAGGAGAAACACCGGGGAGCTGTTTTTT. Translation: CASSFFRRNTGELFF. The chain recombines TRBV5-6 with TRBJ2-2; D ambiguous. V dropped 2 bases and J dropped 2 bases, with 10 bases sitting between them. Germline CDR1 SGHDT, CDR2 YYEEEE. The CDR3 runs 15 residues.

This clonotype was counted ten times or more. This sequence joins TRBV6-1 and TRBJ2-7, with TRBD2 identical over 8 bases. CDR1 is MNHNS and CDR2 is SASEGT in the germline V gene. The CDR3 covers 15 residues. Losses at the gene ends were 5 bases for V and 2 bases for J; bases not matched to a gene: 8. The CDR3 region has the DNA TGTGCCAGCAGTCCCGCGGGGGGCTTAACCTACGAGCAGTACGTC. Amino acid sequence: CASSPAGGLTYEQYV.

The chain joins TRBV3-1 to TRBJ2-1; 8 bases fit TRBD2. The length of the CDR3 is 15 residues. Germline V gives CDR1 LGHDT, CDR2 YNNKEL (reference sequence). The trim removed 3 bases at V and 8 bases at J, leaving 9 bases unmatched. The CDR3 coding sequence is TGTGCCAGCAGCCAGGTAGCGGGGAGTTTTGATGAGCAGTTCTTC. Amino acid sequence: CASSQVAGSFDEQFF.

This clonotype was counted a few times. The DNA of the CDR3 is TGTGCCAGCAGTCCGAACCGACAGGGTTTCGGAGAGACCCAGTACTTC. It translates to CASSPNRQGFGETQYF. This sequence joins TRBV6-1 and TRBJ2-5; 7 nucleotides agree with TRBD1. This CDR3 has 16 amino acids. The germline CDR1 and CDR2 sequences are MNHNS and SASEGT. Trimming cost V 5 bases and J 4 bases; bases outside gene matches: 13.

This clonotype appeared once. Since a much larger clone is just one base distant, this may be a read error. The chain joins TRBV25-1 to TRBJ2-3, with TRBD1 as a possible D gene (6 bases). The assigned J gene may be wrong: the sequence end matches TRBJ1-5 better. There are 15 residues in the CDR3. Per the germline V gene, CDR1 is MGHDK and CDR2 is SYGVNS. The CDR3 sequence is CASSTSGGATDTQHF. CDR3 nucleotides: TGTGCCAGCAGTACTAGCGGGGGGGCCACAGATACGCAGCATTTT.

This clonotype was recorded at least ten times. The V gene is TRBV10-3, the J gene TRBJ2-7, with 10 bases lining up with TRBD2. Per germline, CDR1 ENHRY and CDR2 SYGVKD. Trimming took 2 bases from V and 2 from J; bases not matched to a gene: 0. There are 14 residues in the CDR3. CDR3 in DNA: TGTGCCATCAGTGAGGGGACTAGCGCCTACGAGCAGTACTTC. Translating gives CAISEGTSAYEQYF.

In this sample, this clonotype turned up many times. This rearrangement joins TRBV4-3 to TRBJ1-3; no clear D. This CDR3 region has 16 residues. The germline V and J ends were trimmed by 0 bases and 0 bases, with 9 bases remaining between them. CDR1 and CDR2 from the germline V gene are LGHNA and YSLEER. The CDR3 is CASSQDAVISGNTIYF. The DNA of the CDR3 is TGCGCCAGCAGCCAAGATGCGGTGATCTCTGGAAACACCATATATTTT.

Points on this clonotype: With a much larger clone just one base away, this may be a read error. The rearrangement uses TRBV24-1 and TRBJ2-3; tentatively, D is TRBD2 (6 bases). Germline CDR1 KGHDR, CDR2 SFDVKD. CDR3 length: 13 residues. The germline V and J ends were trimmed by 6 bases and 5 bases, with 11 bases remaining between them. CDR3 sequence: CATSNWRGDTQYF. CDR3 nucleotide sequence: TGTGCCACCAGTAATTGGCGGGGAGATACGCAGTATTTT.

This clonotype was found many times. This chain uses TRBV7-2 with TRBJ2-7; the match to TRBD1 covers 8 bases. CDR3 length: 14 amino acids. V trimming: 1 base; J trimming: 6 bases; junction bases outside the gene matches: 5. Germline values: CDR1 SGHTA, CDR2 FQGNSA. CDR3 nucleotides: TGTGCCAGCAGCTTAGAGTCAGGGGGCGGCGAGCAGTACTTC. This codes for CASSLESGGGEQYF.

This clonotype has ten or more counts. This chain links TRBV5-1 with TRBJ1-4; D ambiguous. The CDR3 has 13 residues. The V end lost 5 bases, the J end lost 5 bases, and 10 bases lay between the germline ends. Germline values: CDR1 SGHRS, CDR2 YFSETQ. CDR3: CASSSGSNEKLFF. Here the CDR3 DNA reads TGCGCCAGCAGTTCGGGTTCGAATGAAAAACTGTTTTTT.

The CDR3 spells CSAQGGQNIYEQYV. The CDR3 DNA reads TGCAGTGCCCAAGGGGGACAGAATATATACGAGCAGTACGTC. The chain combines TRBV20-1 with TRBJ2-7; TRBD1 aligns across 7 bases. CDR3 size: 14 residues. Germline loops: CDR1 DFQATT, CDR2 SNEGSKA (reference sequence). With V trimmed by 6 bases and J by 4 bases, 12 bases remained unmatched.

This clonotype appeared many times. V gene TRBV6-5 combines with J gene TRBJ2-3, with 11 bases matching TRBD2. Germline lookup yields CDR1 MNHEY and CDR2 SVGAGI. J lost 4 bases, V lost 6 bases, and 9 bases had no gene match. CDR3 size: 16 residues. CDR3 in amino acids: CASSRTLAGGADTQYF. The CDR3 DNA sequence: TGTGCCAGCAGCCGGACCCTAGCGGGGGGCGCAGATACGCAGTATTTT.

This clonotype was seen at least ten times. The rearrangement uses TRBV4-1 and TRBJ2-1; 9 nucleotides line up with TRBD2. With 0 bases clipped from V and 15 bases from J, the junction kept 9 bases outside the gene matches. CDR3 length: 14 amino acids. The germline gives CDR1 MGHRA, CDR2 YSYEKL. CDR3 loop: CASSQERRGTSPFF. CDR3 in DNA: TGCGCCAGCAGCCAAGAAAGGCGCGGGACTAGCCCGTTCTTC.

The rearrangement links TRBV6-2 or TRBV6-3 to TRBJ2-7; D may be TRBD1 (5 bases). Germline lookup yields CDR1 MNHEY and CDR2 SVGEGT. The CDR3 extends over 12 amino acids. The V gene lost 5 bases and the J gene lost 6 bases, with 11 bases spanning the gap. The CDR3 DNA sequence: TGTGCCAGCAGTACAGGCGGCTCCGAGCAGTACTTC. Encoded protein: CASSTGGSEQYF.

A note on this clonotype: A read error may explain this, as a much larger clone is one base away. The gene calls are TRBV28 and TRBJ1-1; no definite D call. The CDR3 is 12 amino acids. From germline, CDR1 is MDHEN and CDR2 SYDVKM. The CDR3 reads CARSLSVKGAFF. Written as DNA, the CDR3 is TGTGCCCGCAGTTTATCTGTAAAGGGAGCTTTCTTT. The variable domain in full, with the rest retrieved from reference TRBV28 and TRBJ1-1, is DVKVTQSSRYLVKRTGEKVFLECVQDMDHENMFWYRQDPGLGLRLIYFSYDVKMKEKGDIPEGYSVSREKKERFSLILESASTNQTSMYLCARSLSVKGAFFGQGTRLTVV.

The chain recombines TRBV5-1 with TRBJ1-3; no clear D gene. With 3 bases removed from V and 1 base from J, the gap between germline ends came to 8 bases. In germline, CDR1 is SGHRS, CDR2 YFSETQ. This CDR3 is 14 amino acids long. The CDR3 sequence is CASSSPGSGNTIYF. CDR3 sequence (DNA): TGCGCCAGCAGCTCCCCGGGATCTGGAAACACCATATATTTT.

This clonotype was counted between two and nine times. The J gene is TRBJ1-2, the V gene TRBV4-3; TRBD1 might be the D (5 bases). The V end was cut by 0 bases, the J end by 8 bases, with 16 bases between. The CDR3 sequence is 15 residues long. Germline CDR1 LGHNA, CDR2 YSLEER. The CDR3 coding sequence is TGCGCCAGCAGCCAAGAGGTTAGGGGAATGATGGGCTACACCTTC. Translated, it gives CASSQEVRGMMGYTF.

This clonotype appeared many times. The V and J genes are TRBV6-2 or TRBV6-3 and TRBJ2-1, with TRBD2 matching over 11 bases. J gave up 13 bases and V 6 bases, and 11 bases lay outside the gene matches. The CDR3 extends over 14 amino acids. CDR1 and CDR2 (germline): MNHEY, SVGEGT. CDR3 nucleotide sequence: TGTGCCAGCAGGCACGCCCTCGGGACTAGCGGCCAGTTCTTC. This gives the protein CASRHALGTSGQFF.

This clonotype was observed a few times. V and J are TRBV12-3 or TRBV12-4 and TRBJ2-3; D is perhaps TRBD1 or TRBD2 (5 bases each). The V and J ends lost 6 bases and 4 bases respectively, with 14 bases between them. The CDR3 spans 14 residues. The CDR3 spells CASSRGLRPDTQYF. DNA of the CDR3: TGTGCCAGCAGCCGGGGCCTTCGGCCAGATACGCAGTATTTT.

This clonotype came up many times. The J gene is TRBJ1-6, the V gene TRBV5-1; D not resolved. The germline V gene has CDR1 SGHRS and CDR2 YFSETQ. Trimming left V 1 base short and J 5 bases short, with 13 bases between. The CDR3 length is 16 residues. The CDR3 DNA is TGCGCCAGCAGCTTGTTTGGGCAGCAGGATAATTCACCCCTCCACTTT. Residues: CASSLFGQQDNSPLHF.

This clonotype has ten or more counts. The chain has TRBV4-1 and TRBJ2-4, with a weak D call TRBD2 (6 bases). Trimming took off 1 base at V and 7 bases at J, with 20 bases between the two ends. The CDR3 loop spans 17 amino acids. CDR1 MGHRA and CDR2 YSYEKL come from the germline V gene. CDR3 sequence reads: CASSQGKAGPPGNIQYF. Written as DNA, the CDR3 is TGCGCCAGCAGCCAAGGAAAAGCGGGCCCTCCAGGGAACATTCAGTACTTC.